The entry that follows covers one TCR beta chain sequence. Its specific antigen is unknown. No much larger clone exists at a distance of one base, and base qualities are not known. Libraries were prepared through the immunoSEQ multiplex PCR assay. For the multiplex PCR, a mixture combining 60 forward primers for TCR Vbeta segments and 13 reverse primers for TCR Jbeta segments was used. The CDR3 region of rearranged TCR beta genes was amplified from genomic DNA by a multiplex PCR assay. On the Illumina HiSeq System, the amplified TCR beta libraries were sequenced as 87-base-pair reads. The published analysis was carried out like this. A later analysis counted about 80 million unique TCR beta chains across the 666 repertoires, and roughly 11 million of these chains were shared by at least two donors. Raw reads were error-corrected and collapsed into unique sequences by a nearest-neighbor algorithm in which closely related sequences were merged to remove PCR and sequencing errors. V, D and J gene segments were assigned by aligning CDR3 sequences to IMGT reference sequences. For a sequence to be retained, at least a six-nucleotide match to both a V gene segment and a J gene segment was required. Rearrangements were called productive when the CDR3 lacked stop codons and stayed in frame with V and J; all others were non-productive. Following IMGT convention, CDR3 was defined as the stretch from the second conserved V-encoded cysteine to the conserved J-encoded phenylalanine. The earlier analysis of 450 to 750 of the donors excluded any sequence lacking an unambiguous match to a single V gene segment. An earlier analysis of 587 of the donors called V segments functional above 56.7% productive rearrangements and segregating when the between-donor standard deviation exceeded 5%. A statistical classification framework was built for diagnosing cytomegalovirus status from the catalog of TCR beta chain sequences. V and J gene assignment, in a later analysis, came from comparing TCR nucleotide sequences with IMGT/GENE-DB human TR gene sequences. In a later analysis, CDR3 sequences and most-parsimonious VDJ recombination scenarios were assigned using the TCRdist pipeline. In a later analysis, each TCR beta chain was defined by its CDR3 amino acid sequence together with its V-gene family, and reads lacking a unique V-gene family were excluded. To address suspected cross-contamination and a sequencing artifact, a later analysis removed around 600 highly shared, low-generation-probability nucleotide sequences. For each public chain, a later analysis derived a clonal expansion index from normalized ranks of inferred template counts within each repertoire. In a later analysis, generation probabilities were computed with a VDJ recombination model fitted to out-of-frame rearrangements, and the resulting probabilities were checked against IGoR. In a later analysis, hypergeometric tests were used to score TCR-TCR, TCR-HLA and TCR-CMV co-occurrence, with a repertoire-size bias correction applied to TCR pairs. In a later analysis, false discovery rates were estimated by permuting HLA or CMV assignments 20 times. In a later analysis, co-occurring TCRs were grouped with DBSCAN, and TCRdist sequence similarity was added when clustering was performed within HLA-allele-positive subsets. Co-occurrence clustering excluded repertoires with fewer than 30,000 or more than 120,000 public chains, plus five with anomalous nucleotide sharing. TCRdb carries this immuneACCESS record with in-frame sequences only. Its versions omit some clonotypes, under half of them owing to an unresolved V gene in the studies checked, with the rest unexplained. That table furnishes V, J and clone size, whereas the DNA furnished D and trimming. The sample has 150,000 to 200,000 clones on record, less than 90% of them singletons. 1.5% to 2% of the sample rests with the top ten.

The cohort consisted of 666 healthy bone marrow donors. All cohort members were sampled while nominally healthy, although unrecorded immune exposures were likely present. The donor was CMV seronegative and was included in the group of about 350 seronegative cohort members. Each donor provided a peripheral blood sample, and peripheral blood mononuclear cells were used for TCR beta sequencing. The Qiagen DNeasy Blood Extraction Kit was used to extract genomic DNA from the blood cell samples. Measured from the cysteine to the phenylalanine, the CDR3 is 13 residues long. Just CDR3 DNA is preserved here, 39 bases in frame from base 1. V is cut back by 10 bases and J by 4 bases, with 9 bases in the junction unmatched. CDR1 and CDR2, per the germline V gene (reference sequence), are MNHEY and SMNVEV. The data originate from a study of cytomegalovirus exposure and HLA in healthy donors (TCRdb year 2017). Study-wide context: An earlier analysis of approximately 550 of the donors reported 276 Gb of sequence data and some 120 million unique TCR beta sequences from roughly 180 million T cells. Roughly 320 gigabases of sequencing data and around 85 million unique TCR sequences made up an early release that covered fewer than 650 HLA-typed donors. Of the 300 to 500 genotyped donors, 81% were placed in the genetic ancestry cluster associated with self-reported Caucasian donors. The aim of the study was to test whether cataloging public T cell receptors could identify signatures of past pathogen exposure. The T cell repertoires of 670 or so subjects were profiled by immunosequencing and related to cytomegalovirus serostatus. In addition to the first cohort of approximately 670 subjects, a separate validation cohort of 120 different subjects was used. High-throughput TCR immunosequencing, statistical association of individual TCRs with disease status, and machine learning were combined to predict cytomegalovirus infection status. In a later analysis, previously published TCR beta repertoires from more than 500 donors were re-analyzed and high-resolution HLA genotyping was added so that TCR occurrence patterns could be studied. In the later analysis, no new phenotypic data were used to find candidate immune exposures; instead, reliance was placed on TCR beta sequences and their occurrence across donors. To decide whether each TCR beta V gene segment behaved as functional or pseudogenic, an earlier analysis of several hundred of the donors relied on high-throughput TCR beta sequencing. Donor age, sex, ethnicity and CMV serostatus were compiled together with the repertoire data. In a later genetic analysis, genome-wide SNP genotypes for about 55% of the 666 donors were used, and that subset was treated as a discovery cohort. Every repertoire in the discovery cohort had been generated on one and the same sequencing platform. Both class I and class II loci were covered by HLA typing, at four-digit resolution. The number of donors typed differed by locus, with roughly 620-640 for A, B, C, DRB1 and DQB1, roughly 520 for DQA1, 606 for DPA1, and some 440 for DPB1. Several DR-DQ haplotypes were handled as single units for association and clustering because linkage in the cohort was strong. Among around 400 genotyped donors of the cohort, an average of roughly 240,000 unique TCR beta nucleotide sequences were sequenced per donor, approximately 20% of them non-productive.

Overall study outcomes, separate from this receptor: According to a later analysis, parvovirus B19, influenza, CMV and Epstein-Barr virus appeared linked to several top co-occurrence clusters. In an earlier analysis of some 640 of the donors, most TCR beta V segments were observed in productive rearrangements about 87% or about 30% of the time, broadly matching IMGT annotations. Linkage disequilibrium might explain the correlated functional status among segregating V segments, but an unknown experimental factor could not be ruled out. In a later genetic analysis, fewer N-insertions in productive TCRs were reported among donors in an Asian-associated ancestry cluster than the approximately 670-donor mean. According to a later analysis, most CMV-associated TCR beta chains appeared to be HLA-restricted, and the HLA associations seemed to be driven largely by CMV exposure. The cohort was sequenced for TCR beta chains only, and without alpha or paired-chain data the features that could be detected were limited. Three of the identified cytomegalovirus-associated TCR beta chains were confirmed in vitro to be specific for cytomegalovirus antigens. Most TCR sequences were observed very rarely across donors, whereas some public TCRs were present in many individuals. In a later genetic analysis, a missense DCLRE1C variant was associated with V-gene and J-gene trimming of TCR beta chains, and the association was replicated in an independent cohort. In a later analysis, TCR association rates were found to vary across HLA loci, with the most associated TCRs seen for DRB1 alleles and the fewest for HLA-C alleles. The presence/absence analyses assumed that sequencing depth was roughly uniform across donors, and that assumption may not be true. The only immune exposure information available for the cohort was CMV serostatus. Cytomegalovirus status was reported to be diagnosed by the classifier with high specificity and sensitivity in both the original and validation cohorts. The study listed 150 to 200 TCR beta chains as associated with cytomegalovirus. Specific HLA alleles were associated with about 17,000 TCR beta sequences at a false discovery rate of 0.05 in a later analysis. Some IMGT-functional V segments, including TRBV6-2 and TRBV6-3, could not be told apart with the 87-base-pair reads, so those segments were excluded. A further reported finding was that TCR beta sequences accurately predicted the HLA-A and HLA-B alleles for most subjects in the first cohort. A later analysis found that HLA-associated TCR beta chains were more clonally expanded and had lower generation probabilities than equally common non-associated chains. The authors suggested that the approach could potentially be generalized to other disease states and immunological phenotypes. Because counts were too low, fewer than 20 rarely observed V segments, including chromosome 9 orphons, were excluded from the earlier analysis of about 500 of the donors. Because HLA typing was unavailable for some donors at each locus, only the typed subset was used in association tests. The sequencing pipeline was judged likely to have produced a cluster of highly shared sequence variants as a technical artifact. When HLA alleles, especially DR and DQ, strongly co-occurred, attributing TCR associations to individual alleles was difficult.

The sequenced sample was PBMCs. The receptor was derived from a woman aged 18-29 years in good health and CMV-seronegative. Recombination joined TRBV27 with TRBJ1-2, and 7 junctional nucleotides match TRBD1. The CDR3 corresponds to CATKQGMGYGYTF. The DNA is TGTGCCACCAAACAGGGGATGGGCTATGGCTACACCTTC.